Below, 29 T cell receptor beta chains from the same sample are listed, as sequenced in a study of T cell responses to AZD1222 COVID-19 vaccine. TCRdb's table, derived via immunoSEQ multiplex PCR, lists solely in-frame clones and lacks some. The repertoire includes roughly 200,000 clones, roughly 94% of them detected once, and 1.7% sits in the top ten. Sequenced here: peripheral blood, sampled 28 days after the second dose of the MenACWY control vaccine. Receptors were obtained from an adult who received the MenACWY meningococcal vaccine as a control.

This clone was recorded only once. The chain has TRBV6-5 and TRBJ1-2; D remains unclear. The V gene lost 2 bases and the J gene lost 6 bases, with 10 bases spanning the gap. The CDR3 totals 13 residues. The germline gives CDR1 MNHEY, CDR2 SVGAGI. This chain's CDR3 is CASSYQEADGYTF. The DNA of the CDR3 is TGTGCCAGCAGTTACCAGGAGGCAGATGGCTACACCTTC.

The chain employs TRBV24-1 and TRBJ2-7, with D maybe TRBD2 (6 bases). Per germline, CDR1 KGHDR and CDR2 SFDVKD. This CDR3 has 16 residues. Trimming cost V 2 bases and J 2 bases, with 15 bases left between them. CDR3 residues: CATSDYRTTGTYEQYF. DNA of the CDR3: TGTGCCACCAGTGATTACAGGACTACGGGCACCTACGAGCAGTACTTC.

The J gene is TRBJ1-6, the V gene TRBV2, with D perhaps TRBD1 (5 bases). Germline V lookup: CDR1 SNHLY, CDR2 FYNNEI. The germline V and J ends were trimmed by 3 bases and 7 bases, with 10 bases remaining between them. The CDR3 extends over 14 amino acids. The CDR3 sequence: CASSEQGGNSPLHF. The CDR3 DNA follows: TGTGCCAGCAGTGAGCAGGGTGGAAATTCACCCCTCCACTTT.

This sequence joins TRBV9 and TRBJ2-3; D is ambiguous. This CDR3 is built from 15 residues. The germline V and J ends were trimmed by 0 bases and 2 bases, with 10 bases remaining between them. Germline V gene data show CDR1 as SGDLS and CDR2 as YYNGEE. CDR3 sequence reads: CASSVGDHSTDTQYF. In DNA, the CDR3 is TGTGCCAGCAGCGTAGGAGATCATTCCACAGATACGCAGTATTTT.

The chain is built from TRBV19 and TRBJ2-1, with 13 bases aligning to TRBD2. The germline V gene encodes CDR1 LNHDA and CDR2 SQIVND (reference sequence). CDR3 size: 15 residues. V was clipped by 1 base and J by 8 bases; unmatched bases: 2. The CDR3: CASSIGTSGSDEQFF. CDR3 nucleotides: TGTGCCAGTAGTATAGGGACTAGCGGGAGCGATGAGCAGTTCTTC.

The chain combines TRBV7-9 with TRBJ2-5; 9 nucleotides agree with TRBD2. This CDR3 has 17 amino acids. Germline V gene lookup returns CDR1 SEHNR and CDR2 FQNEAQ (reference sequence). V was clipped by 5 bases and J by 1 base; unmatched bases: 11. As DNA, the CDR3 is TGTGCCAGCAGCGAGGGACTAGCCGCAGTGAGCCAAGAGACCCAGTACTTC. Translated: CASSEGLAAVSQETQYF.

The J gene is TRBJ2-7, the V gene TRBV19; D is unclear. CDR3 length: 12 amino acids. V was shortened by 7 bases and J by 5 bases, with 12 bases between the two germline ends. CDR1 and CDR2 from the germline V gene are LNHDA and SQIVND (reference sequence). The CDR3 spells CASIGLQDEQYF. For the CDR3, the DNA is TGTGCCAGTATCGGGCTGCAAGACGAGCAGTACTTC.

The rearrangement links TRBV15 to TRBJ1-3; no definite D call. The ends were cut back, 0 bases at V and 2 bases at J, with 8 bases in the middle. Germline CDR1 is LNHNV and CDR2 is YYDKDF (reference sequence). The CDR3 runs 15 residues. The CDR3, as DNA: TGTGCCACCAGCAGAGATCTGGGGACTGGAAACACCATATATTTT. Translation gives CATSRDLGTGNTIYF.

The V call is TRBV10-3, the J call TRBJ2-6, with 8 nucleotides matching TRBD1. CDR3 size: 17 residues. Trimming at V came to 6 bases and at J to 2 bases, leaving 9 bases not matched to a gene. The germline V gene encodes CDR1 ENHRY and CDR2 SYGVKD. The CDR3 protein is CAISGPQGATGANVLTF. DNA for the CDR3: TGTGCCATCAGCGGACCCCAGGGGGCGACTGGGGCCAACGTCCTGACTTTC.

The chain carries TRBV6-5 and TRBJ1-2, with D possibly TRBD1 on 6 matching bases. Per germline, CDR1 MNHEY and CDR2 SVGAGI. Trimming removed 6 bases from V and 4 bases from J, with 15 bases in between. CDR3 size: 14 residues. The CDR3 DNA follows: TGTGCCAGCAGAGGGACATCCGGAGCCTATGGCTACACCTTC. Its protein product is CASRGTSGAYGYTF.

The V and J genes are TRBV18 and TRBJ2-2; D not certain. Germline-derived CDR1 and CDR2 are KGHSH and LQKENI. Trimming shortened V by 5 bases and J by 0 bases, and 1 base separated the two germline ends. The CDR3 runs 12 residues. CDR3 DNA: TGTGCCAGCTCAACGAACACCGGGGAGCTGTTTTTT. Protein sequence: CASSTNTGELFF.

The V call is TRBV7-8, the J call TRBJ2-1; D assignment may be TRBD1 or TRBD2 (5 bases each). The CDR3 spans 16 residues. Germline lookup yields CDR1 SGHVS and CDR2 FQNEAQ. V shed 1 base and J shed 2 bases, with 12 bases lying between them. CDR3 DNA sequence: TGTGCCAGCAGCTTAGATGGGGGAGTGGCCTACAATGAGCAGTTCTTC. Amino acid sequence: CASSLDGGVAYNEQFF.

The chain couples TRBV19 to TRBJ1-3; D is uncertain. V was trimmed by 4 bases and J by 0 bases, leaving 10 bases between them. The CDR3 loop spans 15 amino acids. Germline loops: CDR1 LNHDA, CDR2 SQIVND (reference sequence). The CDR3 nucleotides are TGTGCCAGTAGTAATACAGCTTACTCTGGAAACACCATATATTTT. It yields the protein CASSNTAYSGNTIYF.

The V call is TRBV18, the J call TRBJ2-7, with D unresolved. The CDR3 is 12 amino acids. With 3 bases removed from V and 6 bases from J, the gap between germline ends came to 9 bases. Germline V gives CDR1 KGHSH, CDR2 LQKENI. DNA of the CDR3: TGTGCCAGCTCACCCGAAACCTTCGAGCAGTACTTC. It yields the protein CASSPETFEQYF.

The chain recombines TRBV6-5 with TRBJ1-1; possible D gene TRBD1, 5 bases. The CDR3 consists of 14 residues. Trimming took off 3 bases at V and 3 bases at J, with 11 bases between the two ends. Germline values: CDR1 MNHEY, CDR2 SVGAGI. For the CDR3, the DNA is TGTGCCAGCAGTTATGGGGGAGTCGACACTGAAGCTTTCTTT. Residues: CASSYGGVDTEAFF.

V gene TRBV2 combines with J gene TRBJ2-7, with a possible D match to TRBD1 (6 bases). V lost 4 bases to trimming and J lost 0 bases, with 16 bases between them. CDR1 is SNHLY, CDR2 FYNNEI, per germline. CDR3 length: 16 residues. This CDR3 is CASSGVEGESSYEQYF. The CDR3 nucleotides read TGTGCCAGCAGTGGCGTTGAGGGGGAAAGCTCCTACGAGCAGTACTTC.

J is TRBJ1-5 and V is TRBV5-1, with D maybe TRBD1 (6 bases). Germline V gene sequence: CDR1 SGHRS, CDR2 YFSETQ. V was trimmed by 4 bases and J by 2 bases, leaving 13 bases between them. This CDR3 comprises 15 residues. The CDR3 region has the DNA TGCGCCAGCAGCCCGGAGGGGGGGGGCAATCAGCCCCAGCATTTT. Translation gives CASSPEGGGNQPQHF.

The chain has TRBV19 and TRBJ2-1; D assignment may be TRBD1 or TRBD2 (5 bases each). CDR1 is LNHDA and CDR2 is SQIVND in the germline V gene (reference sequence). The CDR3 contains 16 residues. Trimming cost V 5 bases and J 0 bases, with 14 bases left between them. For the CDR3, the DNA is TGTGCCAGTAGTGGCCCCGGGACCCCCTCCTACAATGAGCAGTTCTTC. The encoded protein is CASSGPGTPSYNEQFF.

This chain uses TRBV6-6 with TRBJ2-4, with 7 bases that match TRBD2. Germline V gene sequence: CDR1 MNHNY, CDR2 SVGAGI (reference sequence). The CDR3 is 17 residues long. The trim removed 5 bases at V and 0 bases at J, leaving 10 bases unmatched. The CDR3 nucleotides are TGTGCCAGCAGTCCCGTCGGGGGAGGGTTAGCCAAAAACATTCAGTACTTC. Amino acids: CASSPVGGGLAKNIQYF.

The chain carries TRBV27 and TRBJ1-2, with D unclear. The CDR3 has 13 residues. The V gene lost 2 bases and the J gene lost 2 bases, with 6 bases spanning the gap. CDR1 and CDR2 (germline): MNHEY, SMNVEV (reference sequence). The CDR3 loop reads CASSLNENYGYTF. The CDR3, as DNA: TGTGCCAGCAGTTTAAATGAGAACTATGGCTACACCTTC.

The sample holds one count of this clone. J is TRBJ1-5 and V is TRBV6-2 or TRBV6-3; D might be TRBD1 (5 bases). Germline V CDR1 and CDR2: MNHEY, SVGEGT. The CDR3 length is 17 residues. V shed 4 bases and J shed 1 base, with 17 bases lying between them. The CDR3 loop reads CASSFHRDEGSNQPQHF. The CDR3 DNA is TGTGCCAGCAGTTTCCACCGGGACGAGGGGAGCAATCAGCCCCAGCATTTT.

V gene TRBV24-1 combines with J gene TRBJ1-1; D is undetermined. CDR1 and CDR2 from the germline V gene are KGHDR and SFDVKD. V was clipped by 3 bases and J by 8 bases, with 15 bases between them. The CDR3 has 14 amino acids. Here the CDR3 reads CATSDTGSVGEAFF. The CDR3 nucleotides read TGTGCCACCAGTGATACCGGTTCAGTAGGAGAAGCTTTCTTT.

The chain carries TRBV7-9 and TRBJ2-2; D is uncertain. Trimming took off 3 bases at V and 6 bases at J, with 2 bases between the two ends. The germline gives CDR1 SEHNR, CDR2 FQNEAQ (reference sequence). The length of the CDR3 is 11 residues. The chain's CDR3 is CASSFAGELFF. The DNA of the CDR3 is TGTGCCAGCAGCTTCGCCGGGGAGCTGTTTTTT.

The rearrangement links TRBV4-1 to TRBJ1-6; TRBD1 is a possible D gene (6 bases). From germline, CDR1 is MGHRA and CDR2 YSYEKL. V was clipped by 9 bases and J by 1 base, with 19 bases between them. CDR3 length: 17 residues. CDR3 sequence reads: CARSKYPGQSYNSPLHF. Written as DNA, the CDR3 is TGCGCCAGGTCTAAGTACCCCGGACAGTCCTATAATTCACCCCTCCACTTT.

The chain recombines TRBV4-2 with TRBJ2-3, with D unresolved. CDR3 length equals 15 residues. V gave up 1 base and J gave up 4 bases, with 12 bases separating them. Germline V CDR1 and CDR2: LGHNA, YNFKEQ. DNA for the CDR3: TGTGCCAGCAGCCAAGGTTCCCTTCAACCAGATACGCAGTATTTT. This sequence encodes CASSQGSLQPDTQYF.

The CDR3 loop reads CATSEPGGGGGYTF. The DNA for the CDR3 is TGTGCCACCAGTGAACCCGGAGGGGGCGGTGGCTACACCTTC. The V call is TRBV24-1, the J call TRBJ1-2; 7 nucleotides line up with TRBD1. With 4 bases clipped from V and 7 bases from J, the junction kept 8 bases outside the gene matches. Germline assignment: CDR1 KGHDR and CDR2 SFDVKD. The length of the CDR3 is 14 residues.

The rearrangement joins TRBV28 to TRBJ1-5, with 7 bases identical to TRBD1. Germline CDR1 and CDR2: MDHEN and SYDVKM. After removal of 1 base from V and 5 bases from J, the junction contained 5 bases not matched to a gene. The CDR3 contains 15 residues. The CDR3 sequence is CASSLYGRGDQPQHF. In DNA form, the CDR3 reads TGTGCCAGCAGTTTATACGGCAGGGGGGATCAGCCCCAGCATTTT.

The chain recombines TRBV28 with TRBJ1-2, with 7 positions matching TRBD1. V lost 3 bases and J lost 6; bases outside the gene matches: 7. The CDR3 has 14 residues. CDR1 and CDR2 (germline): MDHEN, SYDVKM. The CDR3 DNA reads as TGTGCCAGCAGTTTCCGAGGGGGCGGGCATGGCTACACCTTC. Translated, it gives CASSFRGGGHGYTF.

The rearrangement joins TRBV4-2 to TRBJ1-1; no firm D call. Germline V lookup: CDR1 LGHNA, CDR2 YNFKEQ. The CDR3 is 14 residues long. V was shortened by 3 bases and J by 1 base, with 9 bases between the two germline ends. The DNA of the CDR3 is TGTGCCAGCAGCCACGACTTACGGAACACTGAAGCTTTCTTT. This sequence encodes CASSHDLRNTEAFF.